This entry describes one T cell receptor (beta chain). The count of this clone is one. The antigen it recognizes is unknown. Base qualities are not at hand, and no much larger clone is one base apart. The data are from a study of T cells after posttransplantation cyclophosphamide (dated by TCRdb to 2016 to 2017). In terms of the full investigation: Using TRB sequencing, the study followed how the T cell repertoire reconstituted after myeloablative bone marrow transplantation in which posttransplantation cyclophosphamide served as GVHD prophylaxis. Antigen receptor sequencing covered samples from 30 to 40 PTCy-treated patients and over 15 of their related bone marrow donors. TRB sequencing was performed on blood from all 35 or so PTCy patients with 1-year posttransplant specimens. TRB sequencing was also done on up to about 3 additional blood samples from 2 to 5.2 years after transplant in 3 patients, and on pretransplant blood from several patients. Because TRA and TRB clonality were tightly correlated in roughly 10 samples, subsequent TCR analyses were focused on TRB only. Public TRB sequences were compared against a database of over 3,000 sequences linked to responses to pathogens, tumor antigens, self-antigens and alloantigens.

The full study reports these points: The TRB repertoires of T cells infiltrating skin or GI tract showed only limited overlap with the TRB repertoires of T cells in blood. Across fewer than 55 patients, TRB clonality was highly associated with recipient CMV seropositivity and CMV reactivation, and PTCy diversity was similar to diversity in CNI/methotrexate controls. Donor-recipient similarity was low at 1-2 months but rose over the first year, and later blood repertoires were often dominated by donor CD8+ memory clones.

The control group consisted of ten to eleven patients who received myeloablative marrow transplants with methotrexate plus a calcineurin inhibitor and who were sampled 1 year after transplant. Mononuclear cells from peripheral blood and bone marrow were separated by Ficoll-Hypaque density centrifugation and then cryopreserved. TRB sequencing was run on genomic DNA with either the immunoSEQ assay at survey resolution or the hsTCRB kit. For the original study's pipeline: The immunoSEQ software handled initial read processing, and the LymphoSeq R package was used for repertoire analyses. Clonality was computed as 1 minus normalized Shannon entropy; Gini coefficient was also calculated for each TRB dataset. Phenotypes of unsorted samples were inferred by mapping TRB sequences from sorted subsets of the recipient or donor onto unsorted samples of the same recipient. TCRdb retrieved this table from immuneACCESS and kept in-frame rearrangements only. Not all clones are present; in checked studies, unresolved V genes account for under half, and no reason is known for the remainder. The V and J calls and clone size are taken from that table; D and trimming were inferred from the DNA. In this sample the table shows 21,000 or so clones, 80% to 90% of which occur a single time. Less than 2.5% of the sample lies in the top ten.

V is pared back by 7 bases and J by 2 bases, with 17 bases lying between the germline termini. From the germline V gene, CDR1 is SQVTM and CDR2 is ANQGSEA. The CDR3, from cysteine to phenylalanine, totals 14 residues. Only the CDR3 DNA stays, 42 bases, in frame from base 1. This receptor was taken from a female patient in her 30s who received an allogeneic stem cell transplant from an unrelated donor, was CMV-positive, and had acute and chronic GVHD. It is possible that, after a transplant, some T cells come from the graft donor. The chain employs TRBV29-1 and TRBJ2-5; a tentative D call is TRBD2 (6 bases match). Source: PBMCs, taken around 53 weeks after allogeneic stem cell transplant with calcineurin inhibitor and methotrexate. The sequenced DNA is TGCAGCGCCCCAGCGGTAGCGGCGCAAGAGACCCAGTACTTC. It encodes CSAPAVAAQETQYF.